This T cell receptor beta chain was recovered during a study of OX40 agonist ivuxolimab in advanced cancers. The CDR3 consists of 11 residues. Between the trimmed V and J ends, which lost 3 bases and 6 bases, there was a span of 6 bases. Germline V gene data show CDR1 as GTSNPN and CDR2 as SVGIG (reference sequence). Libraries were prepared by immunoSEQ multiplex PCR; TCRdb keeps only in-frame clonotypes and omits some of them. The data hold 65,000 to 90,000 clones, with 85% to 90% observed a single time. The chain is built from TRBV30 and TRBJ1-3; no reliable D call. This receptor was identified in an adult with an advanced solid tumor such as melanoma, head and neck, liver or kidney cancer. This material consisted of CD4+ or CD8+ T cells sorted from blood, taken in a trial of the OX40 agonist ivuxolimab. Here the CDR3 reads CAWRRENTIYF. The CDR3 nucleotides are TGTGCCTGGAGGCGGGAAAACACCATATATTTT. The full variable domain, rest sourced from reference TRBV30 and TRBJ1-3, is SQTIHQWPATLVQPVGSPLSLECTVEGTSNPNLYWYRQAAGRGLQLLFYSVGIGQISSEVPQNLSASRPQDRQFILSSKKLLLSDSGFYLCAWRRENTIYFGEGSWLTVV.